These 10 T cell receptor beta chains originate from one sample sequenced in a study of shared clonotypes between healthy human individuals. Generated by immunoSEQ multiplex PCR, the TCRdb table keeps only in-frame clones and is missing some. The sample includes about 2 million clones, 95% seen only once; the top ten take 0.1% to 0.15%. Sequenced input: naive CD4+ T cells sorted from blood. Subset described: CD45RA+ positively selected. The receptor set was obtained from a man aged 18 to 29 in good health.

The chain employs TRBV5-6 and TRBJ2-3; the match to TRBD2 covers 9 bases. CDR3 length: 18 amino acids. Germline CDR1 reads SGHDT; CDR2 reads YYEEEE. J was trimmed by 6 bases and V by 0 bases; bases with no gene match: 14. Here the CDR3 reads CASSLGAWTSVARDTQYF. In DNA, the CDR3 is TGTGCCAGCAGCTTGGGGGCGTGGACTAGCGTAGCTCGCGATACGCAGTATTTT.

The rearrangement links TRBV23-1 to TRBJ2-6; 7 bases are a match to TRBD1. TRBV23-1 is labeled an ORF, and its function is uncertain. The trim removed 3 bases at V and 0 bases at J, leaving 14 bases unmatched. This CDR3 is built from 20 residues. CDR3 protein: CASSQAAGTVLISGANVLTF. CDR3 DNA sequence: TGCGCCAGCAGTCAGGCAGCCGGGACAGTGTTAATCTCTGGGGCCAACGTCCTGACTTTC.

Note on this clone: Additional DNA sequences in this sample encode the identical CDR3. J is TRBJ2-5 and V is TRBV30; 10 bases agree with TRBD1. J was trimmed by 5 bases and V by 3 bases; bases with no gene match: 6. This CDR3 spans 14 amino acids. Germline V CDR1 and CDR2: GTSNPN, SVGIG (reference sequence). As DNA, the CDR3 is TGTGCCTGGAGGGTGACAGGGGGCGTTGAGACCCAGTACTTC. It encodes CAWRVTGGVETQYF.

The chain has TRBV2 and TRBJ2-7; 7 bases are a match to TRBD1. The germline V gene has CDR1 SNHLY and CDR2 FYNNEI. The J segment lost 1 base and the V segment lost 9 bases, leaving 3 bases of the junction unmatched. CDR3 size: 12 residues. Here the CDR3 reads CASGQVSYEQYF. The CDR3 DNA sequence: TGTGCCAGTGGACAGGTATCCTACGAGCAGTACTTC.

The CDR3 nucleotides are TGTGCCAGCAGCCAGGGTTTGTTCGGCACTGAAGCTTTCTTT. Encoded protein: CASSQGLFGTEAFF. The chain has TRBV14 and TRBJ1-1; no clear D. There are 14 residues in the CDR3. V lost 3 bases and J 4 bases, leaving 12 bases between the germline ends. CDR1 SGHDN and CDR2 FVKESK come from the germline V gene.

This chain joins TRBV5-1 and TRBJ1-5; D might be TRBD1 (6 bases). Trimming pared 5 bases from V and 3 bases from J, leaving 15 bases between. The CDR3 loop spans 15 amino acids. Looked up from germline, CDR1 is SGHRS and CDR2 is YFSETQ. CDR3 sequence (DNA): TGCGCCAGCAGGCAGACCGGGGACATCAATCAGCCCCAGCATTTT. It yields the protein CASRQTGDINQPQHF.

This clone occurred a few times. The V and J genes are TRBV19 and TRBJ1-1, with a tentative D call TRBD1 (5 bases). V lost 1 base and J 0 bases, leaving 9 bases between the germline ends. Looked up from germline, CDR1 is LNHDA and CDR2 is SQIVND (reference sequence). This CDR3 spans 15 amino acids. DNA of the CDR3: TGTGCCAGTAGTATAGGGGCAGGGTTGAACACTGAAGCTTTCTTT. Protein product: CASSIGAGLNTEAFF. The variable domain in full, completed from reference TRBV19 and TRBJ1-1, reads DGGITQSPKYLFRKEGQNVTLSCEQNLNHDAMYWYRQDPGQGLRLIYYSQIVNDFQKGDIAEGYSVSREKKESFPLTVTSAQKNPTAFYLCASSIGAGLNTEAFFGQGTRLTVV.

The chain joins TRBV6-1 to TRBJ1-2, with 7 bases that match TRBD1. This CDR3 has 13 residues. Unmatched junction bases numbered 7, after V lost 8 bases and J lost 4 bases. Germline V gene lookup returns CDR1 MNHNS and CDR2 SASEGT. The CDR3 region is CASGKTGSYGYTF. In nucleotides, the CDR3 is TGTGCCAGCGGGAAGACAGGGAGCTATGGCTACACCTTC.

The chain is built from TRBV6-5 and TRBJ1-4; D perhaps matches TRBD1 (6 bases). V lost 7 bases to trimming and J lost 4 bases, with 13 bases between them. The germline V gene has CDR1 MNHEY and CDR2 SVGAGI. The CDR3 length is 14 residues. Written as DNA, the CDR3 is TGTGCCAGCAAAAGGACAGCGAGTAATGAAAAACTGTTTTTT. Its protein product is CASKRTASNEKLFF.

The CDR3 protein is CASTWGQGATEQFF. CDR3 nucleotide sequence: TGTGCCAGCACTTGGGGACAGGGGGCAACTGAGCAGTTCTTC. This chain uses TRBV6-5 with TRBJ2-1; 12 bases are shared with TRBD1. CDR3 length: 14 residues. Germline V gives CDR1 MNHEY, CDR2 SVGAGI. Trimming took 7 bases from V and 9 from J; bases not matched to a gene: 7.